These 5 T cell receptor beta chains originate from one sample sequenced in a study of T cell responses to AZD1222 COVID-19 vaccine. The table came from immunoSEQ multiplex PCR; TCRdb's copy has only in-frame clones and leaves some out. The sample lists 150,000 to 200,000 clones, more than 80% seen once, with about 2.5% in the top ten. The specimen was peripheral blood, collected on day 0 of AZD1222 vaccination. These receptors were taken from an adult in good health.

V is TRBV10-1 and J is TRBJ1-2, with D unresolved. Germline V CDR1 and CDR2: WNHNN, SYGVQD (reference sequence). Trimming took off 3 bases at V and 4 bases at J, with 18 bases between the two ends. The CDR3 has 16 amino acids. Written as DNA, the CDR3 is TGCGCCAGCAGTGATTTATTTGGGAAGGGTCCCTATGGCTACACCTTC. Amino acid sequence: CASSDLFGKGPYGYTF.

This sequence joins TRBV7-9 and TRBJ2-2, with 8 nucleotides matching TRBD1. The CDR3 is made up of 15 amino acids. With V trimmed by 6 bases and J by 1 base, 4 bases remained unmatched. Per germline, CDR1 SEHNR and CDR2 FQNEAQ (reference sequence). The CDR3: CASRVTGENTGELFF. As DNA, the CDR3 is TGTGCCAGCAGAGTGACAGGGGAGAACACCGGGGAGCTGTTTTTT.

The CDR3 loop is CASRRLGEGNTEAFF. CDR3 DNA sequence: TGTGCCAGCAGGAGACTGGGGGAAGGAAACACTGAAGCTTTCTTT. The chain has TRBV27 and TRBJ1-1, with D tentatively TRBD1 (5 bases). Trimming pared 6 bases from V and 2 bases from J, leaving 16 bases between. Germline lookup yields CDR1 MNHEY and CDR2 SMNVEV (reference sequence). The CDR3 is 15 amino acids.

The chain couples TRBV6-5 to TRBJ1-3, with TRBD1 identical over 7 bases. The CDR3 consists of 13 residues. V lost 4 bases, J lost 4 bases, and 1 base stayed unmatched. The germline CDR1 and CDR2 sequences are MNHEY and SVGAGI. The CDR3 here is CASSSGQGNTIYF. The CDR3 bases are TGTGCCAGCAGTTCGGGACAGGGAAACACCATATATTTT.

The chain couples TRBV12-5 to TRBJ2-2; tentative D call: TRBD2 (5 bases). Per germline, CDR1 LGHNT and CDR2 FRNRAP. CDR3 length equals 15 residues. The germline V and J ends were trimmed by 3 bases and 3 bases, with 11 bases remaining between them. The chain's CDR3 is CASGFPVGDTGELFF. The CDR3, as DNA: TGTGCTAGTGGTTTTCCAGTGGGAGACACCGGGGAGCTGTTTTTT.